These 14 T cell receptor beta chains were sequenced from one sample in a study of technical replicates of blood from several donors. Sequencing used immunoSEQ multiplex PCR; TCRdb keeps in-frame clones, though not all of them. This sample yields around 92,000 clones, of which more than 90% are seen a single time; over 0.2% belongs to the top ten. The sequenced material came from T cells isolated from PBMCs. These receptors originate from a human donor in good health.

CDR3 region: CASSPDGQSSYEQYF. CDR3 in DNA: TGCGCCAGCAGCCCAGACGGACAGTCCTCCTACGAGCAGTACTTC. The rearrangement links TRBV5-1 to TRBJ2-7; perhaps TRBD1 as D (6 bases). This CDR3 is 15 amino acids long. Trimming left V 4 bases short and J 0 bases short, with 14 bases between. Germline assignment: CDR1 SGHRS and CDR2 YFSETQ.

The V call is TRBV27, the J call TRBJ2-7; D is undetermined. Germline lookup yields CDR1 MNHEY and CDR2 SMNVEV (reference sequence). V dropped 4 bases and J dropped 3 bases, with 4 bases sitting between them. There are 11 residues in the CDR3. The CDR3 nucleotides read TGTGCCAGCAGTTCAGACTACGAGCAGTACTTC. Translating gives CASSSDYEQYF.

This sequence joins TRBV30 and TRBJ1-6; D is possibly TRBD1 (5 bases). Germline V lookup: CDR1 GTSNPN, CDR2 SVGIG (reference sequence). The CDR3 has 14 residues. Trimming left V 1 base short and J 7 bases short, with 11 bases between. CDR3 sequence (DNA): TGTGCCTGGAGTGGGGGGGGTTCGAATTCACCCCTCCACTTT. It translates to CAWSGGGSNSPLHF.

The V call is TRBV19, the J call TRBJ2-7, with 9 bases lining up with TRBD1. Germline CDR1 and CDR2: LNHDA and SQIVND (reference sequence). J lost 0 bases, V lost 5 bases, and 8 bases had no gene match. CDR3 size: 16 residues. The CDR3 bases are TGTGCCAGTAGTCCCGGGACAGGGAGAAGCTCCTACGAGCAGTACTTC. Residues: CASSPGTGRSSYEQYF.

This chain uses TRBV5-1 with TRBJ2-3; no definite D call. Trimming removed 0 bases from V and 1 base from J, with 12 bases in between. This CDR3 has 16 residues. Looked up from germline, CDR1 is SGHRS and CDR2 is YFSETQ. CDR3 sequence (DNA): TGCGCCAGCAGCTTGGCGCTAAGTAGAGGCACAGATACGCAGTATTTT. It is translated as CASSLALSRGTDTQYF. Drawing the rest from reference TRBV5-1 and TRBJ2-3, the complete variable domain is KAGVTQTPRYLIKTRGQQVTLSCSPISGHRSVSWYQQTPGQGLQFLFEYFSETQRNKGNFPGRFSGRQFSNSRSEMNVSTLELGDSALYLCASSLALSRGTDTQYFGPGTRLTVL.

This clone was seen only once. The chain uses TRBV5-1 and TRBJ2-1; 10 bases fit TRBD2. Germline-derived CDR1 and CDR2 are SGHRS and YFSETQ. The CDR3 runs to 15 residues. J gave up 7 bases and V 0 bases, and 4 bases lay outside the gene matches. CDR3 coding DNA: TGCGCCAGCAGCTTGGAGCGGGGGGGCCGGAATGAGCAGTTCTTC. This encodes CASSLERGGRNEQFF.

The chain combines TRBV29-1 with TRBJ1-4; no definite D call. The CDR3 runs 14 residues. In germline, CDR1 is SQVTM, CDR2 ANQGSEA. The V end lost 7 bases, the J end lost 0 bases, and 12 bases lay between the germline ends. The chain's CDR3 is CSALQITTNEKLFF. CDR3 bases: TGCAGCGCCCTGCAGATCACAACTAATGAAAAACTGTTTTTT.

The chain carries TRBV4-1 and TRBJ2-1; 9 bases match TRBD1. The length of the CDR3 is 15 residues. Germline values: CDR1 MGHRA, CDR2 YSYEKL. The ends lost 3 bases at V and 5 bases at J; junction bases unmatched: 5. CDR3 sequence: CASSHTGTGHNEQFF. DNA for the CDR3: TGCGCCAGCAGCCACACGGGGACAGGGCACAATGAGCAGTTCTTC.

CDR3 in DNA: TGTGCCAGCTCACTACGACCAGGGGGCACAGATACGCAGTATTTT. The encoded protein is CASSLRPGGTDTQYF. The chain uses TRBV18 and TRBJ2-3; a weak D match, TRBD1 (6 bases). V was shortened by 4 bases and J by 1 base, with 12 bases between the two germline ends. The CDR3 extends over 15 amino acids. Germline V CDR1 and CDR2: KGHSH, LQKENI.

The chain couples TRBV27 to TRBJ1-4; 7 positions match TRBD1. The CDR3 extends over 14 amino acids. CDR1 and CDR2 (germline): MNHEY, SMNVEV (reference sequence). V lost 6 bases, J lost 3 bases, and 4 bases stayed unmatched. The DNA for the CDR3 is TGTGCCAGCAGGCCGGGACAGTCTAATGAAAAACTGTTTTTT. Its translation is CASRPGQSNEKLFF. Filled out from reference TRBV27 and TRBJ1-4, the complete variable domain reads EAQVTQNPRYLITVTGKKLTVTCSQNMNHEYMSWYRQDPGLGLRQIYYSMNVEVTDKGDVPEGYKVSRKEKRNFPLILESPSPNQTSLYFCASRPGQSNEKLFFGSGTQLSVL.

The V call is TRBV19, the J call TRBJ2-6; D gene ambiguous. Germline values: CDR1 LNHDA, CDR2 SQIVND (reference sequence). The CDR3 has 14 amino acids. The germline V and J ends were trimmed by 11 bases and 0 bases, with 11 bases remaining between them. CDR3 sequence reads: CASTRGSGANVLTF. Here the CDR3 DNA reads TGTGCCTCTACCCGCGGCTCTGGGGCCAACGTCCTGACTTTC.

This rearrangement joins TRBV29-1 to TRBJ2-5; D possibly corresponds to TRBD2 (7 bases). The ends were cut back, 3 bases at V and 1 base at J, with 15 bases in the middle. The CDR3 totals 15 residues. Per germline, CDR1 SQVTM and CDR2 ANQGSEA. The CDR3 loop reads CSVEGRGGVQETQYF. CDR3 coding DNA: TGCAGCGTTGAGGGGAGGGGGGGCGTCCAAGAGACCCAGTACTTC.

The chain uses TRBV18 and TRBJ2-7; 7 bases line up with TRBD1. This CDR3 contains 12 residues. V shed 6 bases and J 2 bases; nucleotides not matched to a gene: 1. CDR1 KGHSH and CDR2 LQKENI come from the germline V gene. CDR3 protein: CASSTGTYEQYF. CDR3 nucleotide sequence: TGTGCCAGCTCGACAGGGACCTACGAGCAGTACTTC.

The rearrangement links TRBV29-1 to TRBJ2-3, with 8 bases lining up with TRBD1. This CDR3 is built from 13 residues. Germline CDR1 is SQVTM and CDR2 is ANQGSEA. With 7 bases clipped from V and 1 base from J, the junction kept 4 bases outside the gene matches. CDR3 bases: TGCAGCGCCCCGGGACAGGGCACAGATACGCAGTATTTT. It codes for CSAPGQGTDTQYF.